Listed here are 7 T cell receptor beta chains from one sample, sequenced in a study of breast tumors, draining lymph nodes, adjacent tissues. One entry per CDR3 protein results from TCRdb running MiXCR on the multiplex PCR reads. The sample shows more than 100,000 distinct CDR3 sequences, around 20% of them seen only once. The lymph nodes were axillary draining lymph nodes from breast cancer patients. Material for sequencing was axillary lymph node tissue. These receptors originate from a female donor with breast cancer. Some clones in this sample may be carry-over from other donors' samples.

The chain employs TRBV6-2 or TRBV6-3 and TRBJ2-5; 10 nucleotides line up with TRBD2. V shed 6 bases, J shed 4 bases, and the junction held 17 bases outside the gene matches. The CDR3 spans 18 residues. CDR1 and CDR2 (germline): MNHEY, SVGEGT. The CDR3, as DNA: TGTGCCAGCAGCCTACACCCCCCTAGCGGGGGTGGGAGAGAGACCCAGTACTTC. This gives the protein CASSLHPPSGGGRETQYF.

V gene TRBV3-1 combines with J gene TRBJ2-1, with 10 bases that match TRBD2. Looked up from germline, CDR1 is LGHDT and CDR2 is YNNKEL (reference sequence). The CDR3 extends over 20 amino acids. J lost 0 bases, V lost 1 base, and 12 bases had no gene match. The CDR3 is CASSQGRSRASGSSYNEQFF. Written as DNA, the CDR3 is TGTGCCAGCAGCCAAGGAAGGTCGAGGGCTAGCGGGAGCTCCTACAATGAGCAGTTCTTC.

As concerns this clonotype: A much larger clone differs from this one at a single base, so this may be a read error. J is TRBJ2-1 and V is TRBV12-3 or TRBV12-4; 9 bases line up with TRBD2. The CDR3 has 16 amino acids. The CDR3 sequence is CASSFLSGSSYNEQLF. Written as DNA, the CDR3 is TGTGCCAGCAGTTTCCTTAGCGGGAGCTCCTACAATGAGCAGCTCTTC.

This clonotype has ten or more counts. The chain employs TRBV20-1 and TRBJ2-3; no firm D call. V lost 3 bases to trimming and J lost 2 bases, with 6 bases between them. Germline CDR1 and CDR2: DFQATT and SNEGSKA (reference sequence). This CDR3 has 12 amino acids. Here the CDR3 DNA reads TGCAGTGCTAGTCTTCACACAGATACGCAGTATTTT. Its protein is CSASLHTDTQYF.

This clonotype was seen repeatedly, ten times or more. The chain combines TRBV24-1 with TRBJ2-2, with a weak D call TRBD2 (5 bases). The V and J ends lost 2 bases and 4 bases respectively, with 13 bases between them. Germline V gives CDR1 KGHDR, CDR2 SFDVKD. The CDR3 is 16 amino acids. The CDR3 DNA follows: TGTGCCACCAGTGATTCCGGACGGACTGCCACCGGGGAGCTGTTTTTT. Protein product: CATSDSGRTATGELFF.

This clonotype was counted at least ten times. V gene TRBV6-5 combines with J gene TRBJ2-1; D remains ambiguous. CDR3 length: 17 amino acids. CDR1 is MNHEY, CDR2 SVGAGI, per germline. V shed 8 bases and J shed 9 bases, with 29 bases lying between them. This CDR3 is CASRSERTGSVYGEQFF. The CDR3 DNA reads TGTGCCAGCCGAAGCGAGAGAACGGGCTCCGTCTACGGTGAGCAGTTCTTC.

This clonotype was detected only a few times. The gene calls are TRBV7-8 and TRBJ1-5, with D perhaps matching TRBD1 (5 bases). Germline CDR1 and CDR2: SGHVS and FQNEAQ. The CDR3 extends over 16 amino acids. The V end was cut by 5 bases, the J end by 5 bases, with 19 bases between. CDR3 coding DNA: TGTGCCAGCAGCCGATACGGGACCGGGGTGGATCAGCCCCAGCATTTT. Translated, it gives CASSRYGTGVDQPQHF. The whole variable domain, filled in from reference TRBV7-8 and TRBJ1-5, reads GAGVSQSPRYKVAKRGQDVALRCDPISGHVSLFWYQQALGQGPEFLTYFQNEAQLDKSGLPSDRFFAERPEGSVSTLKIQRTQQEDSAVYLCASSRYGTGVDQPQHFGDGTRLSIL.